A single TCR beta chain is shown here with its context. Produced via immunoSEQ multiplex PCR; TCRdb's table is partial and in-frame only. The table has 81,000 or so clones, about 96% seen once. These data belong to a study of technical replicates of blood from a few donors. The CDR3 length is 14 residues. V lost 5 bases, J lost 7 bases, and 10 bases stayed unmatched. CDR1 is SEHNR and CDR2 is FQNEAQ in the germline V gene (reference sequence). The receptor's source is a human donor in good health. The specimen sequenced was T cells isolated from PBMCs. V gene TRBV7-9 combines with J gene TRBJ1-2, with 7 nucleotides matching TRBD1. The CDR3 bases are TGTGCCAGCAGCCAGGGACAGATCCGGCGTGGCTACACCTTC. Translated: CASSQGQIRRGYTF.